Listed below are T cell receptor beta chains from one sample, sequenced in a study of T cells after yellow fever vaccination. Each CDR3 protein gets one entry after TCRdb re-called the 5' RACE reads with MiXCR. The sample holds about 630,000 distinct CDR3 sequences, approximately 13% seen once. Sequencing used PBMCs, obtained on the day of the yellow fever booster vaccination. These receptors were taken from a man under 40 who received the YFV17D yellow fever vaccine. Both conserved end residues are part of each CDR3. Fields, in order: clone size, D gene, J gene, V gene, CDR3 protein, CDR3 DNA. A D gene is named only where the DNA matches it firmly. Size tells how often a clone was seen (once, few, many) or the class of an expanded clone, and some rows leave it out.

size: .
D: TRBD2
J: TRBJ2-3
V: TRBV27
CDR3: CASSPSPGTSGTDTQYF
DNA: TGTGCCAGCAGTCCCTCCCCCGGGACTAGCGGAACAGATACGCAGTATTTT

size: few
D: .
J: TRBJ2-5
V: TRBV7-9
CDR3: CASSPGRLIETQYF
DNA: TGTGCCAGCAGCCCTGGACGTCTTATAGAGACCCAGTACTTC

size: few
D: .
J: TRBJ1-1
V: TRBV20-1
CDR3: CSARDRSLNTEAFF
DNA: TGCAGTGCTAGAGATCGAAGCCTGAACACTGAAGCTTTCTTT

size: many
D: .
J: TRBJ2-7
V: TRBV6-5
CDR3: CASSLLGREQYF
DNA: TGTGCCAGCAGTTTGTTGGGACGCGAGCAGTACTTC

size: .
D: .
J: TRBJ1-4
V: TRBV6-5
CDR3: CASSYARFEKLFF
DNA: TGTGCCAGCAGTTACGCCCGCTTCGAAAAACTGTTTTTT

size: many
D: .
J: TRBJ2-3
V: TRBV5-1
CDR3: CASSTGNVGTDTQYF
DNA: TGCGCCAGCAGCACAGGGAATGTCGGCACAGATACGCAGTATTTT

size: few
D: TRBD2
J: TRBJ2-5
V: TRBV5-5
CDR3: CASSLAVAGGQETQYF
DNA: TGTGCCAGCAGCTTGGCGGTAGCGGGGGGCCAAGAGACCCAGTACTTC

size: many
D: TRBD1
J: TRBJ1-2
V: TRBV29-1
CDR3: CSVGGTGGVSGYTF
DNA: TGCAGCGTTGGCGGGACAGGGGGCGTCTCTGGCTACACCTTC

size: .
D: .
J: TRBJ2-7
V: TRBV7-6
CDR3: CASSLIEGEQYF
DNA: TGTGCCAGCAGCTTAATCGAGGGCGAGCAGTACTTC

size: .
D: TRBD1
J: TRBJ2-7
V: TRBV7-2
CDR3: CASSTGTGFSYEQYF
DNA: TGTGCCAGCAGTACCGGGACAGGGTTCTCCTACGAGCAGTACTTC

size: many
D: TRBD2
J: TRBJ2-7
V: TRBV11-2
CDR3: CASSKTSGSVVYEQYF
DNA: TGTGCCAGCAGCAAAACAAGCGGGAGCGTTGTCTACGAGCAGTACTTC

size: many
D: .
J: TRBJ2-3
V: TRBV20-1
CDR3: CSAPQKAADTQYF
DNA: TGCAGTGCTCCCCAGAAAGCGGCAGATACGCAGTATTTT

size: many
D: .
J: TRBJ2-3
V: TRBV29-1
CDR3: CSVEPGGTDTQYF
DNA: TGCAGCGTTGAGCCAGGGGGGACAGATACGCAGTATTTT

size: .
D: .
J: TRBJ2-7
V: TRBV20-1
CDR3: CSARELAYEQYF
DNA: TGCAGTGCTAGAGAACTAGCTTACGAGCAGTACTTC

size: few
D: TRBD1
J: TRBJ2-7
V: TRBV28
CDR3: CASSPGTGITKQYF
DNA: TGTGCCAGCAGTCCCGGGACAGGGATTACGAAGCAGTACTTC

size: few
D: .
J: TRBJ1-1
V: TRBV7-9
CDR3: CASSPMGRAEAFF
DNA: TGTGCCAGCAGCCCTATGGGAAGGGCTGAAGCTTTCTTT